This TCR beta chain originates from a study of OX40 agonist ivuxolimab in advanced cancers. On this clone itself: Its matching antigen is unknown.

General observations from the study: Partial responders at 0.1-3.0 mg/kg had among the lowest clonal expansion.

The CDR3 contains 14 residues. V shed 6 bases and J 3 bases; nucleotides not matched to a gene: 7. Looked up from germline, CDR1 is MNHEY and CDR2 is SVGAGI. The method was immunoSEQ multiplex PCR; TCRdb's version includes in-frame clones alone and lacks a portion of them. The data contain 75,000 or so clones, roughly 81% of them singletons. Sample: CD4+ or CD8+ T cells sorted from blood, taken in a trial of the OX40 agonist ivuxolimab. V usage is TRBV6-5 and J usage is TRBJ1-1; 7 bases are a match to TRBD1. This TCR came from an adult with an advanced solid tumor such as melanoma, head and neck, liver or kidney cancer. CDR3 amino acids: CASRQGQIYTEAFF. The DNA for the CDR3 is TGTGCCAGCAGACAGGGACAGATATACACTGAAGCTTTCTTT.